This TCR beta chain was obtained from a study of beta chain features in type 1 diabetes (dated by TCRdb to between 2017 and 2018). Regarding the research as a whole: No differences in mean age, gender distribution, total cell number or subset yield were found between patients and healthy donors. Across all samples, about 110 million sorted cells were examined, and cell number per subset correlated strongly with RNA yield. The study compared the TCRB repertoires of sorted circulating CD4+ T cell subsets in recently diagnosed type 1 diabetes patients with those in matched healthy donors. Naive and central memory subsets were obtained from all 28 donors, but regulatory and stem cell-like memory subsets were isolated from only 8 patients and roughly eight healthy donors. General study outcomes and caveats: Because the HLA sub-analyses included only small numbers of individuals, any influence of HLA type on TCRB rearrangement was left unresolved. Patients with type 1 diabetes made fewer insertions and deleted more nucleotides at VDJ recombination sites, implying thymic rearrangement abnormalities. PCR may preferentially amplify shorter templates, but because patient and control samples were amplified and corrected together, any resulting skew would affect both groups equally. The naive, central memory and regulatory TCRB repertoires appeared to resemble one another more closely among patients than among healthy donors. Sequencing cDNA rather than genomic DNA could over-represent highly expressing activated cells, although activation and CD3 levels did not differ between groups. In all four CD4+ subsets, TCRB CDR3 length was moderately but significantly shorter in type 1 diabetes patients.

Each donor gave one peripheral blood draw, roughly 110 mL on average, collected into heparinised tubes. A BD FACSAria II was used to sort naive, central memory, regulatory and stem cell-like memory CD4+ T cells with a panel that included CD45RO, CCR7, CD25, CD127, CD95 and CD27. Every sorted population had a purity above 95%. PBMCs were separated immediately by Lymphoprep density gradient centrifugation and were stained directly, without being cultured. So that batch effects would be minimized, each experiment stained and sorted samples in pairs, pairing one healthy donor with one patient. This clone was observed a handful of times. No cognate antigen has been identified for it. Base qualities were left out, and no much larger clone turns up one base away. The High Capacity cDNA Reverse Transcription Kit was used to reverse transcribe all of the isolated RNA, meaning that expressed TCRB transcripts were what got sequenced. Deep immunoSEQ sequencing was performed on naive, central memory and regulatory T cell samples, with an average of roughly 3.6 million total reads per sample. Sorted cells were lysed in RLT buffer, and RNA was extracted using DNase-treated RNeasy Micro or Mini kits according to cell number. To prevent cross-contamination, every cell subset was processed on its own, while patient and healthy donor samples were processed together. The immunoSEQ multiplex PCR was used to amplify TCRB sequences from cDNA, yielding 87-bp fragments that span the CDR3 region. The amplicons were sequenced using the Illumina HiSeq platform. Per the authors' processing: PCR bias was corrected computationally using synthetic template baselines, and reads within Hamming distance 2 were collapsed, with unmergeable singletons discarded. Reads were aligned against IMGT so that V, D and J genes, CDR3 length and insertions or deletions at six rearrangement sites could be assigned. Clonotype counts were normalized to sorted cell number within each subset before computing true diversity and Gini coefficients with the tcR R package. Repertoire sharing was quantified using the overlap coefficient calculated on TCRB nucleotide sequences. As a proxy for the pre-selection repertoire, out-of-frame TCRB sequences from naive cells were analyzed. TCRdb limited this immuneACCESS table to in-frame rearrangements with V and J called. A share of clones is missing; checked studies link under half to unresolved V genes, and the rest is unexplained. From that table come the V and J calls and clone size; the DNA was used to work out D and trimming. This sample holds around 500,000 clones; approximately 10% were observed only once. The leading ten clones occupy 0.045% to 0.06% of the sample.

V is cut back by 6 bases and J by 8 bases, with 11 bases in the junction unmatched. The CDR3 numbers 15 residues from cysteine through phenylalanine. This entry keeps only the CDR3 DNA: 45 bases, framed from base 1. Reading the germline V gene gives CDR1 MNHEY and CDR2 SVGAGI. The TCR was taken from a woman aged 18-30 years in good health. The sample comprised naive CD4+ T cells from blood. What this sample's cell subset or site label stands for: true naive CD4+ T cells. The chain was built from TRBV6-5 and TRBJ2-1; TRBD1 agrees with 9 junctional bases. The sequence in DNA is TGTGCCAGCAGGCGAACCGGGACAGGGATTCATGAGCAGTTCTTC. It specifies CASRRTGTGIHEQFF.